The 24 T cell receptor beta chains below all came from one sample that was sequenced in a study of blood T cell repertoires in COVID-19. Some clones are missing from TCRdb's copy, which holds only in-frame ones; the method was immunoSEQ multiplex PCR. Among approximately 150,000 clones listed, approximately 88% were seen once. Sequenced input: PBMCs or T cells enriched from blood (not recorded which). The source of these receptors is a man in his 70s who had been exposed to COVID-19.

This chain joins TRBV3-1 (or the pseudogene TRBV3-2) and TRBJ2-7; D possibly corresponds to TRBD2 (6 bases). Trimming pared 4 bases from V and 6 bases from J, leaving 25 bases between. The germline V gene has CDR1 LGHDT and CDR2 YNNKEL (reference sequence). This CDR3 comprises 17 residues. CDR3 amino acids: CASSPGFGLANSPEQYF. CDR3 DNA: TGTGCCAGCAGCCCGGGCTTTGGGCTAGCGAACTCACCCGAGCAGTACTTC.

V and J are TRBV28 and TRBJ1-4; 10 nucleotides line up with TRBD1. The CDR3 consists of 14 residues. Germline CDR1 is MDHEN and CDR2 is SYDVKM. With V trimmed by 8 bases and J by 7 bases, 7 bases remained unmatched. CDR3 coding DNA: TGTGCCAGCTCCTCCGGGACAGGGGTTGAAAAACTGTTTTTT. It specifies CASSSGTGVEKLFF.

The chain employs TRBV9 and TRBJ2-6; 7 nucleotides match TRBD2. Germline V gene sequence: CDR1 SGDLS, CDR2 YYNGEE. The CDR3 runs to 24 residues. V shed 3 bases, J shed 0 bases, and the junction held 27 bases outside the gene matches. The CDR3 reads CASSAPLLSRSPLAGASGANVLTF. CDR3 sequence (DNA): TGTGCCAGCAGCGCGCCCCTACTCTCCCGGAGTCCCCTGGCGGGAGCCTCTGGGGCCAACGTCCTGACTTTC.

The chain has TRBV10-2 and TRBJ1-1, with TRBD1 matching over 9 bases. Germline V gene lookup returns CDR1 WSHSY and CDR2 SAAADI. V lost 6 bases to trimming and J lost 5 bases; unmatched junction nucleotides: 4. The CDR3 length is 13 residues. The CDR3, as DNA: TGCGCCAGCAGGGGACAGGGAGGGACTGAAGCTTTCTTT. It encodes CASRGQGGTEAFF.

CDR3 DNA sequence: TGTGCCAGCAGCTTTGCAGCAACTAATGAAAAACTGTTTTTT. Its translation: CASSFAATNEKLFF. The rearrangement links TRBV5-4 to TRBJ1-4, with unresolved D. The V end was cut by 2 bases, the J end by 0 bases, with 5 bases between. The CDR3 covers 14 residues. Germline CDR1 is SGHNT and CDR2 is YYREEE (reference sequence).

This rearrangement joins TRBV6-5 to TRBJ2-3, with D perhaps matching TRBD1 (5 bases). Trimming cost V 7 bases and J 1 base, with 15 bases left between them. CDR1 is MNHEY, CDR2 SVGAGI, per germline. The CDR3 runs to 15 residues. DNA for the CDR3: TGTGCCAGCAAAGGGGCCCTCTCCCGCACAGATACGCAGTATTTT. Its protein is CASKGALSRTDTQYF.

The rearrangement joins TRBV5-6 to TRBJ2-2, with 14 nucleotides matching TRBD2. There are 17 residues in the CDR3. V dropped 4 bases and J dropped 4; count of bases not matched to a gene: 6. Germline CDR1 reads SGHDT; CDR2 reads YYEEEE. In DNA, the CDR3 is TGTGCCAGCAGCCCCCGACTAGCGGGGGGGCTCACCGGGGAGCTGTTTTTT. Amino acids: CASSPRLAGGLTGELFF. The full variable domain, with the rest looked up from reference TRBV5-6 and TRBJ2-2, is DAGVTQSPTHLIKTRGQQVTLRCSPKSGHDTVSWYQQALGQGPQFIFQYYEEEERQRGNFPDRFSGHQFPNYSSELNVNALLLGDSALYLCASSPRLAGGLTGELFFGEGSRLTVL.

This clone was seen only a few times. The V gene is TRBV5-1, the J gene TRBJ1-4; 7 bases are a match to TRBD1. Germline-derived CDR1 and CDR2 are SGHRS and YFSETQ. V gave up 4 bases and J gave up 7 bases; unmatched junction bases: 4. CDR3 length equals 13 residues. DNA for the CDR3: TGCGCCAGCAGCCCCGGGACAGCTGAAAAACTGTTTTTT. Translated: CASSPGTAEKLFF.

The V gene is TRBV7-2, the J gene TRBJ1-5; no clear D. Trimming took 5 bases from V and 3 from J, leaving 5 bases between them. Germline loops: CDR1 SGHTA, CDR2 FQGNSA. The CDR3 length is 12 residues. The CDR3 is CASSLYNQPQHF. The CDR3 region has the DNA TGTGCCAGCAGCCTTTACAATCAGCCCCAGCATTTT. Filled out from reference TRBV7-2 and TRBJ1-5, the complete variable domain reads GAGVSQSPSNKVTEKGKDVELRCDPISGHTALYWYRQSLGQGLEFLIYFQGNSAPDKSGLPSDRFSAERTGGSVSTLTIQRTQQEDSAVYLCASSLYNQPQHFGDGTRLSIL.

This CDR3 reads CASSQEGLSNYGYTF. The CDR3 region has the DNA TGTGCCAGCAGCCAAGAAGGACTTTCAAACTATGGCTACACCTTC. The chain couples TRBV4-2 to TRBJ1-2; D gene ambiguous. This CDR3 comprises 15 residues. CDR1 and CDR2 from the germline V gene are LGHNA and YNFKEQ. Trimming removed 0 bases from V and 2 bases from J, with 10 bases in between.

A single count supports this clone. The chain combines TRBV2 with TRBJ2-3; 10 nucleotides align to TRBD2. With V trimmed by 8 bases and J by 2 bases, 1 base remained unmatched. The germline gives CDR1 SNHLY, CDR2 FYNNEI. The CDR3 loop spans 13 amino acids. This CDR3 is CASGTSVTDTQYF. In DNA, the CDR3 is TGTGCCAGCGGGACTAGCGTCACAGATACGCAGTATTTT.

The rearrangement joins TRBV3-1 (or the pseudogene TRBV3-2) to TRBJ1-1; D is uncertain. V was shortened by 2 bases and J by 1 base, with 5 bases between the two germline ends. Looked up from germline, CDR1 is LGHDT and CDR2 is YNNKEL (reference sequence). CDR3 length equals 13 residues. Here the CDR3 DNA reads TGTGCCAGCAGCCAAAATAGGAACACTGAAGCTTTCTTT. Amino acids: CASSQNRNTEAFF.

This chain connects TRBV4-3 to TRBJ1-3, with D uncertain. The CDR3 runs 15 residues. Germline-derived CDR1 and CDR2 are LGHNA and YSLEER. V was trimmed by 4 bases and J by 0 bases, leaving 10 bases between them. Here the CDR3 reads CASSPDWPSGNTIYF. The CDR3 DNA is TGCGCCAGCAGCCCAGATTGGCCCTCTGGAAACACCATATATTTT.

This clone showed up just once. The rearrangement uses TRBV28 and TRBJ1-2; 9 nucleotides match TRBD1. The J segment lost 7 bases and the V segment lost 6 bases, leaving 12 bases of the junction unmatched. The CDR3 consists of 15 residues. CDR1 MDHEN and CDR2 SYDVKM come from the germline V gene. The CDR3 is CASSYTGGAVTGYTF. CDR3 in DNA: TGTGCCAGCAGCTACACAGGGGGCGCGGTCACTGGCTACACCTTC.

The chain employs TRBV27 and TRBJ2-1, with TRBD1 as a possible D gene (6 bases). V was trimmed by 4 bases and J by 0 bases, leaving 10 bases between them. Germline CDR1 MNHEY, CDR2 SMNVEV (reference sequence). CDR3 size: 15 residues. The CDR3 DNA follows: TGTGCCAGCAGTTCTCAACAGGGCTCCTACAATGAGCAGTTCTTC. Amino acid sequence: CASSSQQGSYNEQFF.

J is TRBJ2-7 and V is TRBV9, with D maybe TRBD1 (5 bases). The V end was cut by 3 bases, the J end by 3 bases, with 10 bases between. The CDR3 has 13 amino acids. CDR1 and CDR2 from the germline V gene are SGDLS and YYNGEE. DNA of the CDR3: TGTGCCAGCAGCGAGGACAATAACTACGAGCAGTACTTC. Its translation: CASSEDNNYEQYF.

The V gene is TRBV11-3, the J gene TRBJ2-1; tentatively, D is TRBD2 (6 bases). The CDR3 covers 14 residues. Per germline, CDR1 SGHNT and CDR2 YENEEA. Trimming took off 1 base at V and 2 bases at J, with 6 bases between the two ends. The DNA of the CDR3 is TGTGCCAGCAGCTTAGGCGGGGCCTACAATGAGCAGTTCTTC. Translating gives CASSLGGAYNEQFF.

The V call is TRBV28, the J call TRBJ1-5; D possibly corresponds to TRBD1 (5 bases). Germline-derived CDR1 and CDR2 are MDHEN and SYDVKM. With 8 bases removed from V and 2 bases from J, the gap between germline ends came to 10 bases. The CDR3 is made up of 13 amino acids. The CDR3 DNA reads as TGTGCCAGCGTTCGGGGGGGCAATCAGCCCCAGCATTTT. This translates into CASVRGGNQPQHF.

This clone was observed a handful of times. V and J are TRBV5-4 and TRBJ1-1; TRBD1 matches 10 bases. With 5 bases clipped from V and 5 bases from J, the junction kept 9 bases outside the gene matches. Per germline, CDR1 SGHNT and CDR2 YYREEE (reference sequence). This CDR3 spans 15 amino acids. CDR3 DNA: TGTGCCAGCAGACCTCCGGGACAGGGGATGACTGAAGCTTTCTTT. Its translation is CASRPPGQGMTEAFF.

This clone has only one observation. The rearrangement links TRBV2 to TRBJ1-1; 7 bases agree with TRBD1. The germline gives CDR1 SNHLY, CDR2 FYNNEI. CDR3 length equals 14 residues. The trim removed 6 bases at V and 1 base at J, leaving 5 bases unmatched. CDR3 nucleotide sequence: TGTGCCAGCAGACAACAGGGGACGAACACTGAAGCTTTCTTT. Protein product: CASRQQGTNTEAFF. Variable domain in full (rest from reference TRBV2 and TRBJ1-1): EPEVTQTPSHQVTQMGQEVILRCVPISNHLYFYWYRQILGQKVEFLVSFYNNEISEKSEIFDDQFSVERPDGSNFTLKIRSTKLEDSAMYFCASRQQGTNTEAFFGQGTRLTVV.

The chain employs TRBV4-1 and TRBJ2-3; D gene ambiguous. Germline CDR1 reads MGHRA; CDR2 reads YSYEKL. V gave up 1 base and J gave up 0 bases, with 23 bases separating them. This CDR3 comprises 20 residues. The DNA for the CDR3 is TGCGCCAGCAGCCAAGGGGTCGGCAGTGTGTTAGCCAGCAGCACAGATACGCAGTATTTT. As protein: CASSQGVGSVLASSTDTQYF.

The chain employs TRBV5-1 and TRBJ2-1, with D maybe TRBD1 (5 bases). Trimming removed 1 base from V and 7 bases from J, with 12 bases in between. The CDR3 loop spans 14 amino acids. Germline V gene lookup returns CDR1 SGHRS and CDR2 YFSETQ. This chain's CDR3 is CASSLQGNRNEQFF. Here the CDR3 DNA reads TGCGCCAGCAGCTTGCAGGGCAACCGGAATGAGCAGTTCTTC.

This chain joins TRBV7-2 and TRBJ1-4; the match to TRBD1 covers 8 bases. Germline V gene data show CDR1 as SGHTA and CDR2 as FQGNSA. The J segment lost 4 bases and the V segment lost 4 bases, leaving 2 bases of the junction unmatched. The length of the CDR3 is 14 residues. The CDR3 sequence is CASSSDRGNEKLFF. As DNA, the CDR3 is TGTGCCAGCAGCTCCGACAGGGGTAATGAAAAACTGTTTTTT.

The rearrangement uses TRBV15 and TRBJ1-2; D gene uncertain. From germline, CDR1 is LNHNV and CDR2 YYDKDF (reference sequence). V lost 0 bases to trimming and J lost 4 bases, with 12 bases between them. The CDR3 is made up of 15 amino acids. CDR3 region: CATSRDNEPRYGYTF. The CDR3 nucleotides read TGTGCCACCAGCAGAGATAATGAGCCGCGCTATGGCTACACCTTC.